This T cell receptor beta chain was recovered during a study of beta chain features in type 1 diabetes. General study findings and limits: Patients' naive, central memory and Treg TCRB repertoires seemed closer to one another than those of healthy donors.

Germline V gene data show CDR1 as LNHDA and CDR2 as SQIVND (reference sequence). The CDR3 is 16 amino acids. V was pared by 3 bases and J by 7 bases, with 21 bases between. About this clone itself: What it binds is not known.

Every bit of the isolated RNA underwent reverse transcription, so sequencing read expressed TCRB transcripts. Read counts averaged around 4 million for samples of naive, central memory and regulatory T cells. Produced via immunoSEQ multiplex PCR; TCRdb's table is partial and in-frame only. The sample has 150,000 or so clones; over 8.5% are singletons. This TCR was sampled from a man between 18 and 35 years old in good health. Material: central memory CD4+ T cells from blood. The V gene is TRBV19, the J gene TRBJ1-2, with D possibly matching TRBD1 (6 bases). The DNA for the CDR3 is TGTGCCAGTAGTATTGATCCAGGGGTCCGAACGTTTGGCTACACCTTC. This translates into CASSIDPGVRTFGYTF.